One sample yielded the 13 T cell receptor beta chains listed below, sequenced in a study of coeliac disease. Data came from immunoSEQ multiplex PCR; TCRdb stores just in-frame clones and leaves some out. Here the sample spans over 9,000 clones, 67% being singletons. Sequenced input: lamina propria lymphocytes from the gut. The receptors derive from a woman aged 55-69 years with celiac disease.

This chain uses TRBV5-6 with TRBJ2-7; 15 bases line up with TRBD2. CDR3 length equals 19 residues. Germline CDR1 is SGHDT and CDR2 is YYEEEE. V shed 4 bases and J 3 bases; nucleotides not matched to a gene: 14. Here the CDR3 DNA reads TGTGCCAGCAGCCCACAGGGACTAGCGGGAGGTTCTCCCCTCTACGAGCAGTACTTC. It encodes CASSPQGLAGGSPLYEQYF.

This chain links TRBV10-2 with TRBJ2-7; D may be TRBD2 (5 bases). CDR3 length equals 13 residues. Germline V gene sequence: CDR1 WSHSY, CDR2 SAAADI. Trimming shortened V by 0 bases and J by 2 bases, and 5 bases separated the two germline ends. Here the CDR3 reads CASSESGAYEQYF. The CDR3 region has the DNA TGCGCCAGCAGTGAGTCGGGAGCCTACGAGCAGTACTTC.

This clone showed up just once. The chain combines TRBV5-1 with TRBJ1-5, with D unclear. The V end was cut by 4 bases, the J end by 4 bases, with 9 bases between. CDR3 length equals 13 residues. Germline-derived CDR1 and CDR2 are SGHRS and YFSETQ. Written as DNA, the CDR3 is TGCGCCAGCAGCCTCACCGGGAATCAGCCCCAGCATTTT. This gives the protein CASSLTGNQPQHF.

The chain employs TRBV6-1 and TRBJ2-2; 8 positions match TRBD1. The CDR3 contains 15 residues. Germline CDR1 and CDR2: MNHNS and SASEGT. V lost 6 bases and J lost 1; bases outside the gene matches: 4. DNA for the CDR3: TGTGCCAGCAGGCCGGGACAGGTGAACACCGGGGAGCTGTTTTTT. Protein: CASRPGQVNTGELFF.

The gene calls are TRBV14 and TRBJ2-1, with TRBD1 matching over 8 bases. The V and J ends lost 1 base and 3 bases, in that order; junction bases with no gene match: 5. CDR3 size: 16 residues. Per germline, CDR1 SGHDN and CDR2 FVKESK. CDR3 nucleotides: TGTGCCAGCAGCCAAGCGGAGACAGGGGACTACAATGAGCAGTTCTTC. It encodes CASSQAETGDYNEQFF.

The chain carries TRBV28 and TRBJ1-1; D perhaps matches TRBD1 (5 bases). This CDR3 contains 11 residues. V was pared by 10 bases and J by 5 bases, with 11 bases between. Per germline, CDR1 MDHEN and CDR2 SYDVKM. Here the CDR3 reads CATQGITEAFF. The CDR3 region has the DNA TGTGCCACCCAGGGTATTACTGAAGCTTTCTTT. The whole variable domain, remainder taken from reference TRBV28 and TRBJ1-1, is DVKVTQSSRYLVKRTGEKVFLECVQDMDHENMFWYRQDPGLGLRLIYFSYDVKMKEKGDIPEGYSVSREKKERFSLILESASTNQTSMYLCATQGITEAFFGQGTRLTVV.

The rearrangement uses TRBV14 and TRBJ1-2, with D possibly TRBD1 on 5 matching bases. V was clipped by 3 bases and J by 4 bases, with 15 bases between them. The CDR3 has 15 residues. In germline, CDR1 is SGHDN, CDR2 FVKESK. The DNA for the CDR3 is TGTGCCAGCAGCCAGTTCGTGGGGGGAAGCTATGGCTACACCTTC. This encodes CASSQFVGGSYGYTF.

This CDR3 is CASSQQGNTIYF. The CDR3 coding sequence is TGTGCCAGCAGCCAACAGGGAAACACCATATATTTT. The J gene is TRBJ1-3, the V gene TRBV11-2; D gene uncertain. Germline V CDR1 and CDR2: SGHAT, FQNNGV. CDR3 length: 12 residues. Trimming left V 5 bases short and J 4 bases short, with 6 bases between. Full variable domain (rest looked up from reference TRBV11-2 and TRBJ1-3): EAGVAQSPRYKIIEKRQSVAFWCNPISGHATLYWYQQILGQGPKLLIQFQNNGVVDDSQLPKDRFSAERLKGVDSTLKIQPAKLEDSAVYLCASSQQGNTIYFGEGSWLTVV.

The chain uses TRBV5-1 and TRBJ2-1; D is unresolved. This CDR3 spans 13 amino acids. CDR1 and CDR2 (germline): SGHRS, YFSETQ. V shed 0 bases and J shed 7 bases, with 8 bases lying between them. CDR3 sequence: CASSLETLNEQFF. DNA for the CDR3: TGCGCCAGCAGCTTGGAGACATTAAATGAGCAGTTCTTC.

The J gene is TRBJ2-3, the V gene TRBV9; 9 positions match TRBD2. The trim removed 4 bases at V and 5 bases at J, leaving 8 bases unmatched. The germline CDR1 and CDR2 sequences are SGDLS and YYNGEE. CDR3 size: 15 residues. The CDR3 reads CASSPLAGSVDTQYF. DNA of the CDR3: TGTGCCAGCAGCCCCCTAGCGGGATCGGTAGATACGCAGTATTTT.

The rearrangement links TRBV10-1 to TRBJ2-1, with D perhaps matching TRBD2 (5 bases). Germline assignment: CDR1 WNHNN and CDR2 SYGVQD (reference sequence). Trimming shortened V by 3 bases and J by 0 bases, and 6 bases separated the two germline ends. This CDR3 is 14 amino acids long. The CDR3 DNA follows: TGCGCCAGCAGTGAAGGGAGCTCCTACAATGAGCAGTTCTTC. Translating gives CASSEGSSYNEQFF.

The gene calls are TRBV25-1 and TRBJ2-3; weak D call: TRBD2 (5 bases). V was pared by 1 base and J by 5 bases, with 10 bases between. This CDR3 has 14 amino acids. In germline, CDR1 is MGHDK, CDR2 SYGVNS. As DNA, the CDR3 is TGTGCCAGCAGTGAATTTGGGAGAGAAGATACGCAGTATTTT. The encoded protein is CASSEFGREDTQYF. The complete variable domain, with remaining parts taken from reference TRBV25-1 and TRBJ2-3, reads EADIYQTPRYLVIGTGKKITLECSQTMGHDKMYWYQQDPGMELHLIHYSYGVNSTEKGDLSSESTVSRIRTEHFPLTLESARPSHTSQYLCASSEFGREDTQYFGPGTRLTVL.

This chain connects TRBV5-1 to TRBJ1-3; TRBD1 agrees at 7 bases. The CDR3 spans 15 residues. The ends lost 6 bases at V and 0 bases at J; junction bases unmatched: 6. Germline assignment: CDR1 SGHRS and CDR2 YFSETQ. The CDR3 bases are TGCGCCAGCACCCGGGACAGCCTCTCTGGAAACACCATATATTTT. This codes for CASTRDSLSGNTIYF.